This T cell receptor (beta chain) was sequenced during a study of OX40 agonist ivuxolimab in advanced cancers. Germline V gives CDR1 MNHEY, CDR2 SMNVEV (reference sequence). This CDR3 spans 14 amino acids. Trimming at V came to 6 bases and at J to 5 bases, leaving 7 bases not matched to a gene. The repertoire was sequenced with immunoSEQ multiplex PCR; TCRdb's copy has only in-frame clones and lacks some. The profile covers about 35,000 clones, with 90% to 95% appearing a single time and 20% to 25% taken by the ten largest. The rearrangement joins TRBV27 to TRBJ2-7; 10 bases line up with TRBD2. This clonotype originated in an adult with an advanced solid tumor such as melanoma, head and neck, liver or kidney cancer. This specimen was CD4+ or CD8+ T cells sorted from blood, taken in a trial of the OX40 agonist ivuxolimab. The CDR3 protein is CASSPLAGADEQYF. CDR3 bases: TGTGCCAGCAGCCCGCTAGCGGGAGCCGACGAGCAGTACTTC.